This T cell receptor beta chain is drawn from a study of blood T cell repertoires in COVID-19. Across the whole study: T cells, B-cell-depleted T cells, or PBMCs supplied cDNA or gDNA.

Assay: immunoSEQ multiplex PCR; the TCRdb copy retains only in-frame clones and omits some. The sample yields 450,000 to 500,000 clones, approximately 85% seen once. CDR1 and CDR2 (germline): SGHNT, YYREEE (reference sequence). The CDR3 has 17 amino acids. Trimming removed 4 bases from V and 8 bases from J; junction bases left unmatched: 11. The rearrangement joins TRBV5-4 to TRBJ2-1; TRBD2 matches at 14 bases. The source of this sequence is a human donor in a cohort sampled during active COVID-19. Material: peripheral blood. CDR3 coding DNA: TGTGCCAGCAGCCTCCGACTAGCGGGAGGGGCGGTAGATGAGCAGTTCTTC. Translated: CASSLRLAGGAVDEQFF.